This T cell receptor beta chain originates from a study of blood T cell repertoires in COVID-19. Trimming cost V 10 bases and J 4 bases; bases outside gene matches: 4. CDR3 length: 13 amino acids. Clones were read by immunoSEQ multiplex PCR, and TCRdb kept only the in-frame ones, dropping some. The table records about 37,000 clones, 75% to 90% of them present only once. Sequences were obtained from peripheral blood. This sequence originates from an older woman with acute or convalescent COVID-19. V usage is TRBV12-3 or TRBV12-4 and J usage is TRBJ2-2; TRBD1 aligns across 9 bases. The CDR3 protein is CANRDRATGELFF. CDR3 bases: TGTGCCAACCGGGACAGGGCCACCGGGGAGCTGTTTTTT.